The rows below give T cell receptor beta chains drawn from one sample of a study of CD8+CD57+ T cells in acquired aplastic anemia. TCRdb independently ran MiXCR on the reads; one entry per CDR3 protein. The table lists approximately 220,000 distinct CDR3 sequences, about half of them singletons. Sequenced input: sorted CD4+, CD8+, or CD8+CD57+ T cells (not recorded which) from PBMCs. The receptor source for this set is a human donor with aplastic anemia. CDR3s include the opening cysteine and the closing phenylalanine or tryptophan. The order of the fields is clone size, J gene, V gene, D gene, CDR3 protein, CDR3 DNA. A D gene is named only where the DNA matches it firmly. Where a row states a size, it is once, few, many or the class of an expanded clone; other rows omit it.

>-|TRBJ1-4|TRBV19|-
CASSPSGGSEKLFF
TGTGCCAGTAGTCCTAGCGGGGGGTCTGAAAAACTGTTTTTT
>-|TRBJ2-1|TRBV6-1|TRBD2
CASSPSGGNSYDEQFF
TGCGCCAGCAGCCCTTCCGGGGGGAACTCCTACGATGAGCAGTTCTTC
>-|TRBJ2-7|TRBV2|-
CASSPYTYEQYF
TGTGCCAGCAGTCCTTATACCTACGAGCAGTACTTC
>-|TRBJ2-7|TRBV7-2|-
CASSFLQGHEQYF
TGTGCCAGCAGCTTTCTTCAGGGGCATGAGCAGTACTTC
>-|TRBJ2-3|TRBV5-1|TRBD2
CASSYPPRLAGGLDSQYF
TGCGCCAGCAGCTACCCGCCCCGACTAGCGGGGGGACTAGATTCGCAGTATTTT
>many|TRBJ2-2|TRBV9|TRBD2
CASRAYSGGSPTPRELFF
TGTGCCAGCAGAGCTTATAGCGGGGGGTCTCCGACGCCAAGGGAGCTGTTTTTT
>-|TRBJ2-3|TRBV15|-
CATSKATDTQYF
TGTGCCACCAGCAAAGCCACAGATACGCAGTATTTT
>-|TRBJ2-7|TRBV2|-
CASSEWRSNLYEQYF
TGTGCCAGCAGTGAATGGAGGTCTAATCTATACGAGCAGTACTTC
>few|TRBJ2-1|TRBV12-3/TRBV12-4|-
CASSTQSNEQFF
TGTGCCAGCAGCACCCAGTCCAATGAGCAGTTCTTC
>-|TRBJ1-2|TRBV2|TRBD1
CASSSGQMDYGYTF
TGTGCCAGCAGCTCGGGACAGATGGACTATGGCTACACCTTC
>many|TRBJ1-1|TRBV20-1|-
CSARDGTDTEAFF
TGCAGTGCTAGAGATGGGACGGACACTGAAGCTTTCTTT
>many|TRBJ1-6|TRBV19|-
CASSAPEGGNSPLHF
TGTGCCAGTAGTGCACCGGAGGGTGGGAATTCACCCCTCCACTTT
>-|TRBJ2-5|TRBV3-1|TRBD2
CASSRGGGKTQYF
TGTGCCAGCAGCCGTGGGGGGGGTAAGACCCAGTACTTC
>-|TRBJ2-7|TRBV19|-
CASSASPGGITYEQYF
TGTGCCAGTAGTGCCTCCCCCGGAGGGATCACGTACGAGCAGTACTTC
>many|TRBJ2-2|TRBV24-1|TRBD2
CATSAHSGVTGELFF
TGTGCCACCAGTGCCCATAGCGGGGTAACCGGGGAGCTGTTTTTT
>-|TRBJ2-7|TRBV19|TRBD1
CASSQQGGFYEQYF
TGTGCCAGTAGTCAACAGGGGGGATTTTACGAGCAGTACTTC
>many|TRBJ1-1|TRBV10-3|TRBD1
CAIRGDRDSAFF
TGTGCCATCAGGGGCGACAGGGATTCGGCTTTCTTT
>many|TRBJ2-7|TRBV10-3|TRBD1
CAISESDREDYEQYF
TGTGCCATCAGTGAATCGGACAGGGAGGACTACGAGCAGTACTTC
>once|TRBJ1-6|TRBV7-9|-
CASSLGAGSYNSPLHF
TGTGCCAGCAGCTTAGGGGCGGGATCCTATAATTCACCCCTCCACTTT
>many|TRBJ1-2|TRBV6-1|TRBD1
CASSADRGREGYTF
TGTGCCAGCAGTGCGGACAGGGGGCGCGAGGGCTACACCTTC
>-|TRBJ1-1|TRBV18|-
CASSPVAGFPEAFF
TGTGCCAGCTCACCAGTTGCAGGGTTCCCTGAAGCTTTCTTT
>many|TRBJ2-7|TRBV5-1|TRBD1
CASSLGTGTLSYEQYF
TGCGCCAGCAGCTTGGGGACAGGAACTCTATCCTACGAGCAGTACTTC
>many|TRBJ1-2|TRBV5-5|-
CASSAPDGGNYGYTF
TGTGCCAGCAGCGCCCCGGACGGCGGTAACTATGGCTACACCTTC
>many|TRBJ1-3|TRBV5-1|-
CASSFGPGGNTIYF
TGCGCCAGCAGCTTCGGACCAGGGGGAAACACCATATATTTT
>-|TRBJ1-1|TRBV6-1|TRBD1
CASSHRQGGGRTEAFF
TGTGCCAGCAGTCATAGACAGGGGGGGGGGAGGACTGAAGCTTTCTTT
>-|TRBJ1-6|TRBV24-1|-
CATSERGMNSPLHF
TGTGCCACCAGTGAAAGGGGGATGAATTCACCCCTCCACTTT
>many|TRBJ2-5|TRBV5-6|TRBD2
CASSYPSGGPQETQYF
TGTGCCAGCAGCTACCCTAGCGGGGGGCCTCAAGAGACCCAGTACTTC
>once|TRBJ1-3|TRBV10-3|-
CAISERGDGNTIYF
TGTGCCATCAGTGAGAGAGGGGATGGAAACACCATATATTTT
>many|TRBJ1-5|TRBV6-5|-
CASSYGAGNQPQHF
TGTGCCAGCAGTTACGGTGCAGGCAATCAGCCCCAGCATTTT
>few|TRBJ2-3|TRBV20-1|-
CSAYSYRGTTDTQYF
TGCAGTGCTTACTCATATCGGGGGACAACAGATACGCAGTATTTT
>-|TRBJ2-7|TRBV2|-
CASSEKGTGIYEQYF
TGTGCCAGCAGTGAAAAGGGAACAGGGATCTACGAGCAGTACTTC
>-|TRBJ1-1|TRBV19|-
CASSMGRTTEAFF
TGTGCCAGTAGTATGGGACGAACCACTGAAGCTTTCTTT